Below, 17 T cell receptor beta chains from the same sample are listed, as sequenced in a study of T cell clonality in common variable immunodeficiency. Repertoires were generated with immunoSEQ multiplex PCR, while TCRdb's copy carries only in-frame clones and drops some. The repertoire has roughly 40,000 clones, none seen only once; the ten largest take 5.5% to 7%. Study-level findings and limits: In common variable immunodeficiency, TCR beta chains reportedly carried fewer deletions and N-nucleotide insertions.

No antigen has been identified for these receptors. Specimen: peripheral blood mononuclear cells. All receptors come from a human donor with common variable immunodeficiency.

This clone was recorded many times. The read ends 3 residues early relative to the CDR3; the germline J gene fills the gap. The gene calls are TRBV5-5 and TRBJ2-1; tentative D call: TRBD1 (6 bases). The CDR3 runs to 13 residues. Trimming shortened V by 3 bases and J by 9 bases, and 13 bases separated the two germline ends. Germline CDR1 and CDR2: SGHKS and YYEKEE (reference sequence). CDR3 amino acids: CASSSHRDPEQFF. The part of the CDR3 DNA that was read is TGTGCCAGCAGCTCCCACAGGGATCCTGAG.

In this sample, this clone turned up many times. The CDR3 end falls 3 residues outside the read, so it is completed with the germline J gene. This sequence joins TRBV5-4 and TRBJ2-5, with 7 bases aligning to TRBD2. This CDR3 has 15 residues. V gave up 0 bases and J gave up 2 bases; unmatched junction bases: 4. Germline CDR1 and CDR2: SGHNT and YYREEE (reference sequence). The DNA read from the CDR3 is TGTGCCAGCAGCTTGGTAGTGGGGGGGCAAGAGACC. This codes for CASSLVVGGQET. Given in full, the CDR3 is CASSLVVGGQETQYF.

This clone occurred many times. Read data end 3 residues before the CDR3 end; the end is taken from the germline J gene. The chain carries TRBV5-4 and TRBJ1-3; D is perhaps TRBD1 (5 bases). Germline V gene data show CDR1 as SGHNT and CDR2 as YYREEE (reference sequence). The CDR3 extends over 15 amino acids. V was clipped by 0 bases and J by 0 bases, with 7 bases between them. Here the CDR3 reads CASSLVTASGNTIYF. The part of the CDR3 DNA that was read is TGTGCCAGCAGCTTGGTGACAGCCTCTGGAAACACC.

The DNA read from the CDR3 is TGTGCCAGCTCACCAGAGAGGTACGAG. This translates into CASSPERYE. The CDR3 reads in full as CASSPERYEQYF. The chain uses TRBV18 and TRBJ2-7; D ambiguous. The CDR3 end falls 3 residues outside the read, so it is completed with the germline J gene. V was pared by 2 bases and J by 4 bases, with 6 bases between. Per the germline V gene, CDR1 is KGHSH and CDR2 is LQKENI. The CDR3 is 12 residues long. The variable domain in full, completed from reference TRBV18 and TRBJ2-7, reads NAGVMQNPRHLVRRRGQEARLRCSPMKGHSHVYWYRQLPEEGLKFMVYLQKENIIDESGMPKERFSAEFPKEGPSILRIQQVVRGDSAAYFCASSPERYEQYFGPGTRLTVT.

This clone appeared a few times. The read comes to an end 3 residues before the CDR3 does, leaving the germline J gene to fill in the end. V usage is TRBV2 and J usage is TRBJ1-3, with no clear D. The CDR3 covers 15 residues. Trimming stripped 2 bases from V and 0 bases from J, with 8 bases between. CDR1 SNHLY and CDR2 FYNNEI come from the germline V gene. The CDR3 loop reads CASSEHLSSGNTIYF. Partial CDR3 DNA: TGTGCCAGCAGTGAACACCTTAGCTCTGGAAACACC.

This clone was observed at least ten times. Coverage ceases 3 residues before the CDR3 finishes, and the germline J gene fills in the end. The genes are TRBV19 and TRBJ2-3; 11 nucleotides agree with TRBD2. Germline CDR1 reads LNHDA; CDR2 reads SQIVND (reference sequence). The CDR3 is 16 residues long. V trimming: 5 bases; J trimming: 1 base; junction bases outside the gene matches: 5. Incomplete CDR3 DNA: TGTGCCAGTAGTGGATTGGGACTAGCGGGCACAGATACG. Translation gives CASSGLGLAGTDT. The entire CDR3 is CASSGLGLAGTDTQYF.

This clone was found a few times. The read is 3 residues too short to cover the CDR3 end, so that end is filled in from the germline J gene. This rearrangement joins TRBV19 to TRBJ2-5; 12 bases align to TRBD1. This CDR3 comprises 14 residues. The germline V gene encodes CDR1 LNHDA and CDR2 SQIVND (reference sequence). Trimming at V came to 7 bases and at J to 5 bases, leaving 5 bases not matched to a gene. The CDR3 sequence is CASMGQGAIETQYF. CDR3 bases read: TGTGCCAGTATGGGACAGGGGGCGATCGAGACC.

About this clone: The CDR3 extends 3 residues past the end of the read, so its final part is completed from the germline J gene. The genes are TRBV19 and TRBJ1-2; the D gene is possibly TRBD1 (6 bases). The CDR3 is made up of 16 amino acids. From germline, CDR1 is LNHDA and CDR2 SQIVND (reference sequence). Here the CDR3 reads CASSRDGTPTLWGYTF. The CDR3 bases that were read are TGTGCCAGTAGTAGAGATGGGACACCTACACTATGGGGC.

On this clone itself: The read finishes 3 residues shy of the CDR3 end, and the germline J gene is used to complete it. The chain joins TRBV13 to TRBJ2-3; a weak D match, TRBD2 (6 bases). V was shortened by 5 bases and J by 2 bases, with 11 bases between the two germline ends. CDR3 length equals 14 residues. Germline V lookup: CDR1 PRHDT, CDR2 FYEKMQ (reference sequence). The sequenced part of the CDR3 DNA is TGTGCCAGCAGCCAGGGACTGGACACAGATACG. Its protein product is CASSQGLDTDT. The whole CDR3 sequence is CASSQGLDTDTQYF.

As concerns this clone: The read ends 3 residues shy of where the CDR3 ends; the end is completed using the germline J gene. V gene TRBV30 combines with J gene TRBJ2-5; 12 bases map to TRBD2. V trimming: 3 bases; J trimming: 4 bases; junction bases outside the gene matches: 9. This CDR3 is built from 16 residues. CDR1 is GTSNPN, CDR2 SVGIG, per germline (reference sequence). CDR3: CAWRPGLAGWRETQYF. The sequenced part of the CDR3 DNA is TGTGCCTGGAGACCCGGACTAGCGGGATGGAGAGAGACC. Full variable domain (rest looked up from reference TRBV30 and TRBJ2-5): SQTIHQWPATLVQPVGSPLSLECTVEGTSNPNLYWYRQAAGRGLQLLFYSVGIGQISSEVPQNLSASRPQDRQFILSSKKLLLSDSGFYLCAWRPGLAGWRETQYFGPGTRLLVL.

This clone was recorded many times. The CDR3 extends 3 residues past the end of the read, so its final part is completed from the germline J gene. This rearrangement joins TRBV5-6 to TRBJ2-5, with 8 bases fitting TRBD1. This CDR3 region has 15 residues. The germline gives CDR1 SGHDT, CDR2 YYEEEE. The V gene end was trimmed by 1 base and the J gene end by 7 bases; junction bases not matched to a gene: 9. The sequenced CDR3 bases are TGTGCCAGCAGCTTGAAGTCAGGGGGCCAGGGGACC. This gives the protein CASSLKSGGQGT. From start to end, the CDR3 is CASSLKSGGQGTQYF.

There are a few counts of this clone. Coverage ceases 3 residues before the CDR3 finishes, and the germline J gene fills in the end. The V call is TRBV5-1, the J call TRBJ2-7, with 7 bases lining up with TRBD1. With 0 bases clipped from V and 2 bases from J, the junction kept 5 bases outside the gene matches. Germline CDR1 and CDR2: SGHRS and YFSETQ. The CDR3 contains 15 residues. The CDR3 region is CASSLVTGQTYEQYF. The covered CDR3 bases are TGCGCCAGCAGCTTGGTGACAGGGCAAACCTACGAG.

This clone came up many times. Read data end 3 residues before the CDR3 end; the end is taken from the germline J gene. This sequence joins TRBV20-1 and TRBJ1-4; no clear D. Per the germline V gene, CDR1 is DFQATT and CDR2 is SNEGSKA (reference sequence). This CDR3 is built from 14 residues. V was shortened by 1 base and J by 1 base, with 7 bases between the two germline ends. The chain's CDR3 is CSARARQTNEKLFF. The part of the CDR3 DNA that was read is TGCAGTGCTAGAGCCCGACAAACTAATGAAAAA.

This clone was seen a handful of times. The read ends 3 residues shy of where the CDR3 ends; the end is completed using the germline J gene. The chain carries TRBV11-2 and TRBJ2-5; 8 bases map to TRBD2. The CDR3 loop spans 15 amino acids. The V segment lost 4 bases and the J segment 5 bases; nucleotides outside the gene matches: 9. CDR1 is SGHAT and CDR2 is FQNNGV in the germline V gene. The CDR3 here is CASSSSAGGGETQYF. The CDR3 bases that were read are TGTGCCAGCAGCTCATCGGCGGGGGGCGGGGAGACC.

On this clone: The read is 3 residues too short to cover the CDR3 end, so that end is filled in from the germline J gene. The rearrangement joins TRBV7-9 to TRBJ2-3, with 7 bases fitting TRBD2. Germline loops: CDR1 SEHNR, CDR2 FQNEAQ (reference sequence). The CDR3 totals 15 residues. J lost 0 bases, V lost 5 bases, and 5 bases had no gene match. CDR3 sequence: CASSILAFSTDTQYF. CDR3 bases read: TGTGCCAGCAGCATACTAGCGTTCAGCACAGATACG. Based on the CDR3 plus reference TRBV7-9 and TRBJ2-3, the full variable domain is DTGVSQNPRHKITKRGQNVTFRCDPISEHNRLYWYRQTLGQGPEFLTYFQNEAQLEKSRLLSDRFSAERPKGSFSTLEIQRTEQGDSAMYLCASSILAFSTDTQYFGPGTRLTVL.

In the case of this clone: The read finishes 3 residues shy of the CDR3 end, and the germline J gene is used to complete it. This rearrangement joins TRBV7-6 to TRBJ2-6; D uncertain. The CDR3 runs 17 residues. CDR1 is SGHVS, CDR2 FNYEAQ, per germline. The V end was cut by 5 bases, the J end by 0 bases, with 14 bases between. CDR3 DNA (partial): TGTGCCAGCAGCCCTACGGGTTCGTCCTCTGGGGCCAACGTC. Amino acids: CASSPTGSSSGANV. The full CDR3 reads CASSPTGSSSGANVLTF. Together with reference TRBV7-6 and TRBJ2-6, the CDR3 gives the full variable domain: GAGVSQSPRYKVTKRGQDVALRCDPISGHVSLYWYRQALGQGPEFLTYFNYEAQQDKSGLPNDRFSAERPEGSISTLTIQRTEQRDSAMYRCASSPTGSSSGANVLTFGAGSRLTVL.

At least ten counts were recorded for this clone. The read gets to within 3 residues of the CDR3 end, and the germline J gene fills in the rest. The rearrangement joins TRBV12-3 or TRBV12-4 to TRBJ2-2, with D hard to call. CDR3 length equals 13 residues. V lost 6 bases, J lost 6 bases, and 11 bases lay in between. Partial CDR3 DNA: TGTGCCAGCAGCCCCAGAGGCCCCGGGGAG. Amino acid sequence: CASSPRGPGE. The full-length CDR3 reads as CASSPRGPGELFF.